This T cell receptor (beta chain) was found in a study of blood T cell repertoires in COVID-19. On the study more broadly: The United States, Italy and Spain provided the acute and convalescent COVID-19 samples. From T cells, B-cell-depleted T cells, or PBMCs came the material, which was cDNA or gDNA.

CDR1 SGHTA and CDR2 FQGTGA come from the germline V gene. The CDR3 is 16 residues long. V lost 4 bases to trimming and J lost 3 bases; unmatched junction nucleotides: 4. Authors' data handling: Cell counts per sample came from amplifying reference gene primers. This table comes from immunoSEQ multiplex PCR, and its TCRdb copy is limited to in-frame clones, with some not included. Clonal size and the V and J genes are those of that table, whereas D and trimming came from the DNA. Of over 70,000 clones listed, about 79% were seen once; the top ten hold roughly 4%. Input material: peripheral blood. This chain joins TRBV7-3 and TRBJ2-3; 13 positions agree with TRBD2. This clonotype was sampled from a woman in her fifties or sixties with acute or convalescent COVID-19. CDR3 sequence (DNA): TGTGCCAGCAGCTCAGGACTAGCGGGAGTAACAGATACGCAGTATTTT. Amino acids: CASSSGLAGVTDTQYF.